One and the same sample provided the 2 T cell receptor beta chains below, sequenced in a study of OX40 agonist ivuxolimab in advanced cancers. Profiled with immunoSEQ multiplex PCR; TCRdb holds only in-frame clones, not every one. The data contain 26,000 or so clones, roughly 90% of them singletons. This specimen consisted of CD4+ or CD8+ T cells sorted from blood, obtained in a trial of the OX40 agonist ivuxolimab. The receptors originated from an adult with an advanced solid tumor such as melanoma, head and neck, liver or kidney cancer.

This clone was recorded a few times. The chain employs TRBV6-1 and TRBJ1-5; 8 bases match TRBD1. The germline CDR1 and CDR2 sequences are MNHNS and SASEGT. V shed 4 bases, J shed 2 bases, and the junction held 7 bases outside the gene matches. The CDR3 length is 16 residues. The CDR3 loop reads CASSGSRGLGNQPQHF. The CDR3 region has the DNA TGTGCCAGCAGTGGGTCCAGGGGGCTTGGCAATCAGCCCCAGCATTTT.

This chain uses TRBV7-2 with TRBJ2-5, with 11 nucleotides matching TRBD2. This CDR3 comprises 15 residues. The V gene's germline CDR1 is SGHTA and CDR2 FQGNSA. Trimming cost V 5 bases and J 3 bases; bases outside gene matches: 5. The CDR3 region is CASSITSGGKETQYF. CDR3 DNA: TGTGCCAGCAGCATCACTAGCGGGGGAAAAGAGACCCAGTACTTC.